Each of the 27 T cell receptor beta chains below was sequenced from the same sample in a study of blood T cell repertoires in COVID-19. TCRdb's table, derived via immunoSEQ multiplex PCR, lists solely in-frame clones and lacks some. The sample has about 77,000 clones; about nine tenths are singletons. Sequencing input: peripheral blood. All receptors derive from a woman of 80 years or more with acute or convalescent COVID-19.

The CDR3 region has the DNA TGTGCCAGCAGCCAGCACCGACTAGCTCTCGATGAGCAGTTCTTC. Translation: CASSQHRLALDEQFF. The chain is built from TRBV3-1 (or the pseudogene TRBV3-2) and TRBJ2-1; 7 bases agree with TRBD2. CDR1 and CDR2 from the germline V gene are LGHDT and YNNKEL (reference sequence). V lost 3 bases and J lost 8; bases outside the gene matches: 10. This CDR3 is 15 amino acids long.

The chain carries TRBV7-2 and TRBJ1-5; 7 bases agree with TRBD1. Germline V gene data show CDR1 as SGHTA and CDR2 as FQGNSA. J was trimmed by 7 bases and V by 0 bases; bases with no gene match: 6. The CDR3 extends over 15 amino acids. The CDR3 spells CASSLATNRGQPQHF. The DNA of the CDR3 is TGTGCCAGCAGCTTAGCGACGAACAGGGGACAGCCCCAGCATTTT.

V is TRBV12-3 or TRBV12-4 and J is TRBJ2-7, with 8 bases fitting TRBD1. This CDR3 spans 12 amino acids. The V gene end was trimmed by 6 bases and the J gene end by 5 bases; junction bases not matched to a gene: 3. The CDR3 protein is CASSRTGNEQYF. The DNA of the CDR3 is TGTGCCAGCAGCCGGACAGGGAACGAGCAGTACTTC.

The chain links TRBV19 to TRBJ1-2; weak D call: TRBD1 (5 bases). The CDR3 is made up of 13 amino acids. CDR1 and CDR2 (germline): LNHDA, SQIVND (reference sequence). Trimming removed 4 bases at V and 4 bases at J, with 10 bases between. The CDR3 reads CASSTQGLYGYTF. The CDR3 nucleotides are TGTGCCAGTAGTACTCAGGGCCTCTATGGCTACACCTTC.

The chain recombines TRBV30 with TRBJ2-1; weak D call: TRBD2 (6 bases). In germline, CDR1 is GTSNPN, CDR2 SVGIG (reference sequence). This CDR3 spans 16 amino acids. V was trimmed by 3 bases and J by 4 bases, leaving 19 bases between them. CDR3 nucleotides: TGTGCCTGGAGGGACGCCGGGAGCGTGCCTTACAATGAGCAGTTCTTC. This sequence encodes CAWRDAGSVPYNEQFF.

The chain couples TRBV13 to TRBJ2-5; 9 nucleotides align to TRBD2. V was pared by 4 bases and J by 4 bases, with 10 bases of the junction left unmatched. The length of the CDR3 is 16 residues. CDR1 is PRHDT and CDR2 is FYEKMQ in the germline V gene (reference sequence). This CDR3 is CASSSSNSGGRETQYF. The CDR3 bases are TGTGCCAGCAGCTCATCTAATAGCGGGGGACGAGAGACCCAGTACTTC. The whole variable domain, filled in from reference TRBV13 and TRBJ2-5, reads AAGVIQSPRHLIKEKRETATLKCYPIPRHDTVYWYQQGPGQDPQFLISFYEKMQSDKGSIPDRFSAQQFSDYHSELNMSSLELGDSALYFCASSSSNSGGRETQYFGPGTRLLVL.

The chain carries TRBV14 and TRBJ1-3, with a tentative D call TRBD1 (5 bases). This CDR3 has 14 residues. V was clipped by 7 bases and J by 0 bases, with 10 bases between them. Germline V gives CDR1 SGHDN, CDR2 FVKESK. In nucleotides, the CDR3 is TGTGCCAGCAAGGCCGACAGCTCTGGAAACACCATATATTTT. Its protein is CASKADSSGNTIYF. The whole variable domain, remainder taken from reference TRBV14 and TRBJ1-3, is EAGVTQFPSHSVIEKGQTVTLRCDPISGHDNLYWYRRVMGKEIKFLLHFVKESKQDESGMPNNRFLAERTGGTYSTLKVQPAELEDSGVYFCASKADSSGNTIYFGEGSWLTVV.

This chain links TRBV6-5 with TRBJ1-4; 9 positions match TRBD1. Germline V lookup: CDR1 MNHEY, CDR2 SVGAGI. The CDR3 is made up of 14 amino acids. V gave up 5 bases and J gave up 7 bases; unmatched junction bases: 5. The CDR3 bases are TGTGCCAGCAGTCTTACAGGGGGCGGTGAAAAACTGTTTTTT. Translating it yields CASSLTGGGEKLFF.

J is TRBJ2-5 and V is TRBV6-5, with 10 bases identical to TRBD2. CDR3 length: 14 residues. J gave up 5 bases and V 5 bases, and 5 bases lay outside the gene matches. Germline V gene data show CDR1 as MNHEY and CDR2 as SVGAGI. The DNA for the CDR3 is TGTGCCAGCAGTCACGGGACTAGCGATGAGACCCAGTACTTC. This translates into CASSHGTSDETQYF.

The CDR3 protein is CASSFQQATNEKLFF. The CDR3 region has the DNA TGTGCCAGCAGTTTTCAACAAGCAACTAATGAAAAACTGTTTTTT. This sequence joins TRBV6-2 or TRBV6-3 and TRBJ1-4; unclear D gene. CDR1 is MNHEY, CDR2 SVGEGT, per germline. There are 15 residues in the CDR3. Trimming took off 4 bases at V and 0 bases at J, with 9 bases between the two ends.

The rearrangement joins TRBV19 to TRBJ1-2; TRBD1 is a possible D gene (5 bases). The germline V gene has CDR1 LNHDA and CDR2 SQIVND (reference sequence). The CDR3 extends over 12 amino acids. V dropped 7 bases and J dropped 8 bases, with 14 bases sitting between them. CDR3 residues: CASTDGRGGYTF. The CDR3 bases are TGTGCCAGTACGGATGGTAGGGGAGGCTACACCTTC.

This chain joins TRBV7-9 and TRBJ2-1; D is possibly TRBD2 (6 bases). Germline V gene data show CDR1 as SEHNR and CDR2 as FQNEAQ (reference sequence). There are 15 residues in the CDR3. Trimming cost V 0 bases and J 9 bases, with 15 bases left between them. The DNA for the CDR3 is TGTGCCAGCAGCTTAGCGGGCGGGGTGGCGGGTGAGCAGTTCTTC. This translates into CASSLAGGVAGEQFF.

This chain connects TRBV6-5 to TRBJ1-5, with TRBD1 matching over 7 bases. Looked up from germline, CDR1 is MNHEY and CDR2 is SVGAGI. There are 15 residues in the CDR3. The V segment lost 5 bases and the J segment 7 bases; nucleotides outside the gene matches: 11. CDR3 loop: CASSSQTGAVQPQHF. The CDR3 coding sequence is TGTGCCAGCAGTAGCCAAACAGGGGCTGTGCAGCCCCAGCATTTT.

This clone has just one count. The rearrangement links TRBV5-4 to TRBJ1-4; D is unclear. CDR1 and CDR2 from the germline V gene are SGHNT and YYREEE (reference sequence). The germline V and J ends were trimmed by 0 bases and 4 bases, with 4 bases remaining between them. The CDR3 covers 13 residues. CDR3 in DNA: TGTGCCAGCAGCTTGGTTAATAATGAAAAACTGTTTTTT. This encodes CASSLVNNEKLFF. Full variable domain (remainder filled in from reference TRBV5-4 and TRBJ1-4): ETGVTQSPTHLIKTRGQQVTLRCSSQSGHNTVSWYQQALGQGPQFIFQYYREEENGRGNFPPRFSGLQFPNYSSELNVNALELDDSALYLCASSLVNNEKLFFGSGTQLSVL.

The J gene is TRBJ2-7, the V gene TRBV27; 10 bases map to TRBD1. With V trimmed by 5 bases and J by 2 bases, 6 bases remained unmatched. Germline lookup yields CDR1 MNHEY and CDR2 SMNVEV (reference sequence). CDR3 length equals 15 residues. The CDR3, as DNA: TGTGCCAGCAGTCCAGACAGGGGGCTCCCCTACGAGCAGTACTTC. Translation gives CASSPDRGLPYEQYF.

This chain joins TRBV19 and TRBJ2-6; TRBD1 might be the D (6 bases). The germline CDR1 and CDR2 sequences are LNHDA and SQIVND (reference sequence). The CDR3 runs 15 residues. Trimming took 3 bases from V and 2 from J, leaving 8 bases between them. CDR3 nucleotide sequence: TGTGCCAGTAGTATCCACAGGGCTGGGGCCAACGTCCTGACTTTC. The encoded protein is CASSIHRAGANVLTF.

The V and J genes are TRBV7-8 and TRBJ2-7, with D maybe TRBD2 (5 bases). Germline assignment: CDR1 SGHVS and CDR2 FQNEAQ. V dropped 5 bases and J dropped 0 bases, with 14 bases sitting between them. This CDR3 has 15 amino acids. As DNA, the CDR3 is TGTGCCAGCAGCGAGAGGGTCAGCCCCTCCTACGAGCAGTACTTC. The encoded protein is CASSERVSPSYEQYF.

The chain recombines TRBV28 with TRBJ2-7, with D possibly matching TRBD1 (6 bases). From germline, CDR1 is MDHEN and CDR2 SYDVKM. The CDR3 sequence is 11 residues long. V shed 4 bases and J shed 6 bases, with 7 bases lying between them. The CDR3 bases are TGTGCCAGCAGTTCCAGGGGCGAGCAGTACTTC. It codes for CASSSRGEQYF.

The V call is TRBV2, the J call TRBJ2-5, with 8 nucleotides matching TRBD1. J was trimmed by 5 bases and V by 6 bases; bases with no gene match: 5. CDR3 length: 13 residues. Germline values: CDR1 SNHLY, CDR2 FYNNEI. The CDR3 nucleotides are TGTGCCAGCAGAACAGGGGGTAGGGAGACCCAGTACTTC. Amino acids: CASRTGGRETQYF. Full variable domain (rest looked up from reference TRBV2 and TRBJ2-5): EPEVTQTPSHQVTQMGQEVILRCVPISNHLYFYWYRQILGQKVEFLVSFYNNEISEKSEIFDDQFSVERPDGSNFTLKIRSTKLEDSAMYFCASRTGGRETQYFGPGTRLLVL.

This clone has only one observation. The genes are TRBV24-1 and TRBJ2-3; TRBD1 agrees at 8 bases. Trimming cost V 4 bases and J 2 bases; bases outside gene matches: 10. The CDR3 totals 17 residues. Looked up from germline, CDR1 is KGHDR and CDR2 is SFDVKD. The CDR3 nucleotides are TGTGCCACCAGTGACTCGACAGGGGCCCCGTACACAGATACGCAGTATTTT. It encodes CATSDSTGAPYTDTQYF.

J is TRBJ1-4 and V is TRBV11-2; D possibly corresponds to TRBD1 (6 bases). This CDR3 is built from 17 residues. With 2 bases removed from V and 5 bases from J, the gap between germline ends came to 18 bases. Germline assignment: CDR1 SGHAT and CDR2 FQNNGV. In DNA, the CDR3 is TGTGCCAGCAGCTTACGTTCCAGGGGATCAGGGAATGAAAAACTGTTTTTT. This codes for CASSLRSRGSGNEKLFF.

The CDR3 region is CASSLIVGNTEAFF. DNA of the CDR3: TGCGCCAGCAGCTTGATAGTCGGGAACACTGAAGCTTTCTTT. The V and J genes are TRBV5-1 and TRBJ1-1, with D hard to call. With 1 base removed from V and 1 base from J, the gap between germline ends came to 8 bases. The CDR3 loop spans 14 amino acids. Looked up from germline, CDR1 is SGHRS and CDR2 is YFSETQ.

The V gene is TRBV6-5, the J gene TRBJ1-2; 9 positions agree with TRBD1. The CDR3 totals 15 residues. Per the germline V gene, CDR1 is MNHEY and CDR2 is SVGAGI. Losses at the gene ends were 0 bases for V and 8 bases for J; bases not matched to a gene: 7. The DNA for the CDR3 is TGTGCCAGCAGTTACTCTGGGACAGGGATAGAAGGCTACACCTTC. Its translation is CASSYSGTGIEGYTF.

The gene calls are TRBV14 and TRBJ2-7, with TRBD1 identical over 7 bases. This CDR3 spans 15 amino acids. Germline values: CDR1 SGHDN, CDR2 FVKESK. V lost 4 bases and J lost 4; bases outside the gene matches: 10. DNA of the CDR3: TGTGCCAGCAGCCTACGGGACAGATTTGGATACGAGCAGTACTTC. Its protein product is CASSLRDRFGYEQYF.

The chain recombines TRBV12-5 with TRBJ2-1; D remains unclear. Trimming pared 2 bases from V and 7 bases from J, leaving 9 bases between. The CDR3 runs to 13 residues. The germline CDR1 and CDR2 sequences are LGHNT and FRNRAP. CDR3 coding DNA: TGTGCTAGTGGTTTGACCCCCGGGAATGAGCAGTTCTTC. This gives the protein CASGLTPGNEQFF.

The chain carries TRBV24-1 and TRBJ2-1, with no clear D. CDR1 is KGHDR and CDR2 is SFDVKD in the germline V gene. V shed 5 bases and J shed 0 bases, with 10 bases lying between them. This CDR3 comprises 15 residues. In DNA, the CDR3 is TGTGCCACCAGTGCTCCGGGTAGCTCCTACAATGAGCAGTTCTTC. Translated: CATSAPGSSYNEQFF.

The CDR3 region is CASSLGAARTEAFF. The CDR3 DNA reads TGTGCCAGCAGCTTGGGGGCTGCGAGGACTGAAGCTTTCTTT. The rearrangement uses TRBV7-2 and TRBJ1-1, with a weak D call TRBD1 (6 bases). Germline V lookup: CDR1 SGHTA, CDR2 FQGNSA. Deletions cut 3 bases from V and 5 bases from J, with 13 bases between. This CDR3 region has 14 residues.